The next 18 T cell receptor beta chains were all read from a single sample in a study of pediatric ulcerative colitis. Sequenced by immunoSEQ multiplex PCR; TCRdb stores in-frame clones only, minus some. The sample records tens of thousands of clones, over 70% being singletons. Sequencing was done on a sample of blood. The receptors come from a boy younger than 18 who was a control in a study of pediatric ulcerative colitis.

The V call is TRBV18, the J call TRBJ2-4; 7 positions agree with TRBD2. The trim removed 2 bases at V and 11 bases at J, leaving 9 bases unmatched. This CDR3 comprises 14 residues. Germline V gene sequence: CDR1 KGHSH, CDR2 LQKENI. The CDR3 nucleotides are TGTGCCAGCTCACCATCTGACGGGGGGTTGGTTCAGTACTTC. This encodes CASSPSDGGLVQYF.

CDR3 region: CASSAQGVNQPQHF. In DNA, the CDR3 is TGTGCCAGCAGTGCCCAGGGGGTGAATCAGCCCCAGCATTTT. The gene calls are TRBV27 and TRBJ1-5, with 7 positions matching TRBD1. Germline trimming cut 5 bases from V and 4 bases from J; bases unmatched to any gene: 5. The CDR3 is made up of 14 amino acids. The germline V gene encodes CDR1 MNHEY and CDR2 SMNVEV (reference sequence).

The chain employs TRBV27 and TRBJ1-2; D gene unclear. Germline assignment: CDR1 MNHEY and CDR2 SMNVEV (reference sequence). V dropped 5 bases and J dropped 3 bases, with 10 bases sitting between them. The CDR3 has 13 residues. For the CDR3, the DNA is TGTGCCAGCAGTCCGGGGAGGCACTATGGCTACACCTTC. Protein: CASSPGRHYGYTF.

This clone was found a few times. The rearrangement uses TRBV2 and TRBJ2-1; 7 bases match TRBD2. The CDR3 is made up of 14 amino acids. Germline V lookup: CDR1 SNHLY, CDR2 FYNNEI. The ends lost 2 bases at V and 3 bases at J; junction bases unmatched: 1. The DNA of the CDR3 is TGTGCCAGCAGTGAATGGGACTACTACAATGAGCAGTTCTTC. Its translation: CASSEWDYYNEQFF.

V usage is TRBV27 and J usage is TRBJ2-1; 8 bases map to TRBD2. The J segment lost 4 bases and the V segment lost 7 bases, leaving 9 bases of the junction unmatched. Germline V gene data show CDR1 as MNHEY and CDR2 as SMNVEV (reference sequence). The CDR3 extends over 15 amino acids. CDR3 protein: CASTPTSEEYNEQFF. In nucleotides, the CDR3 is TGTGCCAGCACCCCGACTAGCGAGGAATACAATGAGCAGTTCTTC.

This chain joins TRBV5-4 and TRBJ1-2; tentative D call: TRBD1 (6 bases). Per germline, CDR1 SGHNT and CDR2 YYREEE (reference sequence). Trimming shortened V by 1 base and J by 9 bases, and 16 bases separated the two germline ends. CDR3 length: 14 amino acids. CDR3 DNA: TGTGCCAGCAGCTTGTCGACAGGCCAGGGTAGCTACACCTTC. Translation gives CASSLSTGQGSYTF.

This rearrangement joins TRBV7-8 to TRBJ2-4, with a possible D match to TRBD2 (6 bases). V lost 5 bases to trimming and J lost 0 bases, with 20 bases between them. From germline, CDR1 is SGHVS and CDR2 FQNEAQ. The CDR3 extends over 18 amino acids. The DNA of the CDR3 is TGTGCCAGCAGCCCCGGGAGCCTCACAGGCTTAGCCAAAAACATTCAGTACTTC. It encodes CASSPGSLTGLAKNIQYF. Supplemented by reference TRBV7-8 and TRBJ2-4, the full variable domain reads GAGVSQSPRYKVAKRGQDVALRCDPISGHVSLFWYQQALGQGPEFLTYFQNEAQLDKSGLPSDRFFAERPEGSVSTLKIQRTQQEDSAVYLCASSPGSLTGLAKNIQYFGAGTRLSVL.

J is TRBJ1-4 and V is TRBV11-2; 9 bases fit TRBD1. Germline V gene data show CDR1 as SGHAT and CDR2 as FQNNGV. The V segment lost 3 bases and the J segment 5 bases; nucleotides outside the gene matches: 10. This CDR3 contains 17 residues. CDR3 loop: CASSFRAIGQGNEKLFF. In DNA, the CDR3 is TGTGCCAGCAGCTTTAGAGCTATCGGACAGGGGAATGAAAAACTGTTTTTT.

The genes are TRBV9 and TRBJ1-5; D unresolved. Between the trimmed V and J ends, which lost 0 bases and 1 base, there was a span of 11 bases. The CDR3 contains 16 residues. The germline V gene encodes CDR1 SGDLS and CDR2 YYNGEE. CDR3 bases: TGTGCCAGCAGCGTAGATGGCGGACCCAGCAATCAGCCCCAGCATTTT. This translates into CASSVDGGPSNQPQHF. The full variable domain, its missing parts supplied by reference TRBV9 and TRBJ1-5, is DSGVTQTPKHLITATGQRVTLRCSPRSGDLSVYWYQQSLDQGLQFLIQYYNGEERAKGNILERFSAQQFPDLHSELNLSSLELGDSALYFCASSVDGGPSNQPQHFGDGTRLSIL.

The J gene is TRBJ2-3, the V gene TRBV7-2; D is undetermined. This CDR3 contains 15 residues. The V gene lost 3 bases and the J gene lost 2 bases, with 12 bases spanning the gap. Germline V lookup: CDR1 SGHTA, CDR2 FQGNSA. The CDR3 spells CASSLLTTITDTQYF. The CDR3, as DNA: TGTGCCAGCAGCTTGCTTACCACCATCACAGATACGCAGTATTTT.

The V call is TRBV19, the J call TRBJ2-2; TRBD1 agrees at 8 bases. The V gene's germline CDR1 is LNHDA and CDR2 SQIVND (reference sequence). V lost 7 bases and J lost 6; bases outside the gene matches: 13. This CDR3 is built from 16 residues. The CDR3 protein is CASTLARQGFAGELFF. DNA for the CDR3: TGTGCCAGTACCCTAGCGAGACAGGGGTTCGCCGGGGAGCTGTTTTTT. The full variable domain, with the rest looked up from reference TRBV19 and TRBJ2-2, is DGGITQSPKYLFRKEGQNVTLSCEQNLNHDAMYWYRQDPGQGLRLIYYSQIVNDFQKGDIAEGYSVSREKKESFPLTVTSAQKNPTAFYLCASTLARQGFAGELFFGEGSRLTVL.

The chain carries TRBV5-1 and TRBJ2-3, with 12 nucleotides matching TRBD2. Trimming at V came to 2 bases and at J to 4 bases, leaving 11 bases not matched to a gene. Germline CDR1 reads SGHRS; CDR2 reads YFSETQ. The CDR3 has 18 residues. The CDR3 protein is CASSFGLRLAGDPDTQYF. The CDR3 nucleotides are TGCGCCAGCAGCTTCGGTCTGAGACTAGCGGGAGATCCAGATACGCAGTATTTT.

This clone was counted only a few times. The CDR3 is CATTPGGYLLQFF. CDR3 DNA: TGTGCCACCACACCGGGGGGGTACCTATTACAGTTCTTC. The chain joins TRBV19 to TRBJ2-1; 8 positions agree with TRBD2. V lost 10 bases, J lost 13 bases, and 15 bases stayed unmatched. Per germline, CDR1 LNHDA and CDR2 SQIVND (reference sequence). This CDR3 contains 13 residues.

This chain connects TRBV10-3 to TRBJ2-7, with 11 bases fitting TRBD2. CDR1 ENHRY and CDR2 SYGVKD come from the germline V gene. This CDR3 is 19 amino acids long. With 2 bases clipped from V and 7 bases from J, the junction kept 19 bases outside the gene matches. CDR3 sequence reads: CAISETSFVTSGRRWEQYF. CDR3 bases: TGTGCCATCAGTGAGACCTCCTTTGTAACTAGCGGGAGACGGTGGGAGCAGTACTTC.

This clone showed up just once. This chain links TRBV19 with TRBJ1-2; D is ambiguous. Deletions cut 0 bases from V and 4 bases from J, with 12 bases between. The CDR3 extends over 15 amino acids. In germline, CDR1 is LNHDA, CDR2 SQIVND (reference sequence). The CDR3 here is CASSIDMSAGYGYTF. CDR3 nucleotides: TGTGCCAGTAGTATAGATATGTCAGCCGGCTATGGCTACACCTTC. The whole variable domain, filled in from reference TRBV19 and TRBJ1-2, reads DGGITQSPKYLFRKEGQNVTLSCEQNLNHDAMYWYRQDPGQGLRLIYYSQIVNDFQKGDIAEGYSVSREKKESFPLTVTSAQKNPTAFYLCASSIDMSAGYGYTFGSGTRLTVV.

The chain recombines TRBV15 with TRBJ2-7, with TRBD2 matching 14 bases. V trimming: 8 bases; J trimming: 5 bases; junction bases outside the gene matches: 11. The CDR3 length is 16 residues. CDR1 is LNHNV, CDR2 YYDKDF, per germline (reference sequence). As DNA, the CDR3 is TGTGCCACCCCCACCGGGACTAGCGGGAGAACCCACGAGCAGTACTTC. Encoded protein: CATPTGTSGRTHEQYF.

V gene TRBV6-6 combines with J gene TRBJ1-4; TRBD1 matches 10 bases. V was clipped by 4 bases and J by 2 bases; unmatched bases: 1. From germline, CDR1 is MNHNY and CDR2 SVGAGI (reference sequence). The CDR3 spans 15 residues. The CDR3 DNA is TGTGCCAGCAGTTCGACAGGGGGCACTAATGAAAAACTGTTTTTT. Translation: CASSSTGGTNEKLFF.

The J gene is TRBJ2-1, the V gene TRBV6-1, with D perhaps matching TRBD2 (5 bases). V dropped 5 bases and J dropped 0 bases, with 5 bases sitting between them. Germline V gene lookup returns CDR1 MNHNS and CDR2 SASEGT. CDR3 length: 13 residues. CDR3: CASSSGSYNEQFF. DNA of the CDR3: TGTGCCAGCAGTAGCGGCTCCTACAATGAGCAGTTCTTC.